This T cell receptor beta chain was identified during a study of cytomegalovirus exposure and HLA in healthy donors. Notes on the study in general: The likely origin of a cluster of highly shared sequence variants was a sequencing artifact. The study listed under 200 cytomegalovirus-associated TCR beta chains. In vitro data verified three CMV-associated chains as specific for CMV antigens. In a later analysis, V- and J-gene trimming of beta chains associated with a DCLRE1C missense variant, replicated independently.

This clone was observed a few times. Its antigen is still unknown. The PCR made use of 60 Vbeta and 13 Jbeta primers. Assay used: immunoSEQ multiplex PCR; TCRdb lists only in-frame clones, some missing. The sample holds around 120,000 clones, 80% to 90% seen once. The CDR3 runs to 14 residues. Germline V gene sequence: CDR1 SGHRS, CDR2 YFSETQ. Trimming took 0 bases from V and 5 from J, leaving 8 bases between them. The specimen sequenced was PBMCs. This clonotype was sampled from a woman aged 35 to 49 in good health and CMV-seropositive. The rearrangement links TRBV5-1 to TRBJ1-4; possible D gene TRBD1, 5 bases. The CDR3 region is CASSLGQPNEKLFF. As DNA, the CDR3 is TGCGCCAGCAGCTTGGGACAGCCGAATGAAAAACTGTTTTTT.